Below, one T cell receptor beta chain is given with its context. Reprocessing the 5' RACE reads, TCRdb reports a single entry for every CDR3 protein and omits DNA. Its table lists over 200,000 distinct CDR3 sequences. This specimen belongs to a study of monozygotic twins with inflammatory bowel disease. The CDR3 length is 15 residues. Germline loops: CDR1 SGHTA, CDR2 FQGNSA. The receptor's source is a human donor with ulcerative colitis or Crohn's disease, or a healthy co-twin of an affected twin (not recorded which). The chain has TRBV7-2 and TRBJ1-3; as DNA is missing, the TRBD1 call by TCRdb cannot be tested. The material sequenced was blood. This CDR3 is CASRPGYTSGNTIYF.